This paragraph covers one T cell receptor beta chain sequence. Antigen specificity is unknown. 60 Vbeta and 13 Jbeta primers were used in PCR. Produced via immunoSEQ multiplex PCR; TCRdb's table is partial and in-frame only. The data hold some 110,000 clones, with 50% to 70% observed a single time. These data are taken from a study of cytomegalovirus exposure and HLA in healthy donors. CDR3 length: 14 amino acids. In germline, CDR1 is LNHDA, CDR2 SQIVND (reference sequence). V was shortened by 3 bases and J by 4 bases, with 12 bases between the two germline ends. Study conclusions and caveats: In vitro testing confirmed a few CMV-associated chains as specific for CMV antigens. Upon later analysis, HLA-associated TCR beta chains proved more clonally expanded than other, equally common chains. Earlier analysis looked at TCR beta V segments, and most were productive about 90% or about 30% of the time.

The specimen sequenced was PBMCs. The source is a woman aged 40 to 50 in good health and CMV-seropositive. The chain employs TRBV19 and TRBJ1-2, with D uncertain. Here the CDR3 reads CASSIMAERYGYTF. Here the CDR3 DNA reads TGTGCCAGTAGTATCATGGCCGAGCGCTATGGCTACACCTTC.